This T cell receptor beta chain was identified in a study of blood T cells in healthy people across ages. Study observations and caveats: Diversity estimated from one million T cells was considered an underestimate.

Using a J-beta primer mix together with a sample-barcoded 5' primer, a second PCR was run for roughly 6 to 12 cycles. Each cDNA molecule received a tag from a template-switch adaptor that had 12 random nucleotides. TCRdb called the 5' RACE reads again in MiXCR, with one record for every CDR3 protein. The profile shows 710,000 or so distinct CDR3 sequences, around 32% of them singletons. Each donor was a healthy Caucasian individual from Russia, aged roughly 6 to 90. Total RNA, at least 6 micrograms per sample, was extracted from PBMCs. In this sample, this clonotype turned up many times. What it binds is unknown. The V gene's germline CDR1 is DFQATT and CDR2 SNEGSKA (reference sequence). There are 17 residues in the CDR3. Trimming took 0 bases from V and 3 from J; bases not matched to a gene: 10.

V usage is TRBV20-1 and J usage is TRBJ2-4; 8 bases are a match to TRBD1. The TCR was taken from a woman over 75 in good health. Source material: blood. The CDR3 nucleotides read TGCAGTGCTAGAGATTCCCAGGGGGCGCAGGACAAAAACATTCAGTACTTC. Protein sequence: CSARDSQGAQDKNIQYF.